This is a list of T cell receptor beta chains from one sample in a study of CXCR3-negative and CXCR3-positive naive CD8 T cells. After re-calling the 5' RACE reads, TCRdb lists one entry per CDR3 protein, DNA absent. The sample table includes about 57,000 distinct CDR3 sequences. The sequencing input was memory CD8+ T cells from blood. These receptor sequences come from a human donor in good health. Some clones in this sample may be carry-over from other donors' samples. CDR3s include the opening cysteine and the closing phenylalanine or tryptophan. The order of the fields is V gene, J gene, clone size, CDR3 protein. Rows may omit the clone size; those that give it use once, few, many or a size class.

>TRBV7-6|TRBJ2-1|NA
CASSLEQGGEQFF
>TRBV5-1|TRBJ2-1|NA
CASGLTGAYNEQFF
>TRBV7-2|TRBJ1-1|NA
CASRPPGQFEAFF
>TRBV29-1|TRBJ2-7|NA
CSAGGGDEQYF
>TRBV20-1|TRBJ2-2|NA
CSARSPGAGDTGELFF
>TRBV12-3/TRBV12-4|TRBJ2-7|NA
CASSLGLFEQYF
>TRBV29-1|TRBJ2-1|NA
CSVEDPIGSSDEQFF
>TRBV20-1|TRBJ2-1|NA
CSARDGDRGLEQFF
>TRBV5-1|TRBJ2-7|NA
CASSLERGYEQYF
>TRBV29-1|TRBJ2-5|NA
CSVEMAGGQETQYF
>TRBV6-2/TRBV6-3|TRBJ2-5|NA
CATGLAGEETQYF
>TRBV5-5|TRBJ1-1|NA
CASSLYRTANTEAFF
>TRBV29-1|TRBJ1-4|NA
CSVEDQEKLFF
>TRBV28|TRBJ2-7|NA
CASSFHGSPHEQYF
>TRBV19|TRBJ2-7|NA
CASGTGISYEQYF
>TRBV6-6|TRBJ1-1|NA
CASSYSAGRNTEAFF
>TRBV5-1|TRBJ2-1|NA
CASRREFWDEQFF
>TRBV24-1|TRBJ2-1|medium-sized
CATSDLEPGSEQFF
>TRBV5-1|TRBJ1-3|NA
CASSLDSGTTIYF
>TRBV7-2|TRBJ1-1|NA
CASSSGPGFMNTEAFF
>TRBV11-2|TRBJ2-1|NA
CASSRTFGGISYNEQFF
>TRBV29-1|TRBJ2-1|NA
CSVDSQGVSYNEQFF
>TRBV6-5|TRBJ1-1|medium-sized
CASSYRQENTEAFF
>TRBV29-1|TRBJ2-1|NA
CSVGGRTYNEQFF
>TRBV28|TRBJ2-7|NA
CASRDRGGGYEQYF
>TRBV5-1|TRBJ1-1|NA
CASSLPQTGRNTEAFF
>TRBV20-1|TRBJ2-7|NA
CSASDADGAYEQYF
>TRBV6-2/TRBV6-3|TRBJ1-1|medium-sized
CASSYNEDTEAFF
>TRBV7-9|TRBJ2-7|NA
CASSPNGGQGVNEQYF
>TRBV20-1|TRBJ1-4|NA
CSAREEGDREKLFF
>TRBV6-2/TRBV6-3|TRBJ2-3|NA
CASSLGLAGPSTDTQYF
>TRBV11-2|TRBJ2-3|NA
CASSLSIREVMYF
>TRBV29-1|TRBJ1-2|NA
CSVVQGGAGGYTF
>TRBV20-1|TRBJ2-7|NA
CSARERGQFSYEQYF
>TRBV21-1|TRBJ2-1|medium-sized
CASSKGPRESSYNEQFF
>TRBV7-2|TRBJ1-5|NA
CASSLDPWDSNQPQHF
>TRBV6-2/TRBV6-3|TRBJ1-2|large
CASRGGAQETYGYTF
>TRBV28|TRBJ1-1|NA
CASSLTNTEAFF
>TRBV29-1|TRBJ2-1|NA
CSSFPGGAGSYNEQFF
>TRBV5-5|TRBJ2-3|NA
CASSPDYNTQYF
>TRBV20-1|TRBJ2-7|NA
CSANPSGYYEQYF
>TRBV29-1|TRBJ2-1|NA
CSVEGSLGEEPSNEQFF
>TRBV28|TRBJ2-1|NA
CASTPGYSSYNEQFF